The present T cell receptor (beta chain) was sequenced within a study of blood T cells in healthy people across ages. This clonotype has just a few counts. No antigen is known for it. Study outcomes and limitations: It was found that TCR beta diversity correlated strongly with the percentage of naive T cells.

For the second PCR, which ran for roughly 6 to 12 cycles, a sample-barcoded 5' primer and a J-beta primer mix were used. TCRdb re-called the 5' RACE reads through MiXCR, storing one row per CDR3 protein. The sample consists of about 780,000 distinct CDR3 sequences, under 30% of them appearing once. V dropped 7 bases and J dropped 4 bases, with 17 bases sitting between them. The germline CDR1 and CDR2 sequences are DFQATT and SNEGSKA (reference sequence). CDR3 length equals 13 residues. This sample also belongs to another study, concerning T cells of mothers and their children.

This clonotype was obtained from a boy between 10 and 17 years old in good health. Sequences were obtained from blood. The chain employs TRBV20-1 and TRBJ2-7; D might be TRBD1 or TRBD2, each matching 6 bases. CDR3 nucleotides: TGCAGTGGGGGGGCGGGGACTTTTTACGAGCAGTACTTC. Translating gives CSGGAGTFYEQYF.